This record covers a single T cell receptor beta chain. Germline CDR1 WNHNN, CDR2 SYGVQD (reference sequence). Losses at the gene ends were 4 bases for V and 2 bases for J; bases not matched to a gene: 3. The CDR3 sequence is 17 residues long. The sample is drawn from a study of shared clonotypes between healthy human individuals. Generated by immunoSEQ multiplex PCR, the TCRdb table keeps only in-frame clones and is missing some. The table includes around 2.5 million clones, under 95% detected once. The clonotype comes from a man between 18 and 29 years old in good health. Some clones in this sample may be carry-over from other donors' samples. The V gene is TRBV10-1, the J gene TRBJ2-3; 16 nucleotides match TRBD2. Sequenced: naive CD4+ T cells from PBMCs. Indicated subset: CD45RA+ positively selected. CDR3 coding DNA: TGCGCCAGCAGTGCGGGACTAGCGGGAGGGCACACAGATACGCAGTATTTT. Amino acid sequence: CASSAGLAGGHTDTQYF.